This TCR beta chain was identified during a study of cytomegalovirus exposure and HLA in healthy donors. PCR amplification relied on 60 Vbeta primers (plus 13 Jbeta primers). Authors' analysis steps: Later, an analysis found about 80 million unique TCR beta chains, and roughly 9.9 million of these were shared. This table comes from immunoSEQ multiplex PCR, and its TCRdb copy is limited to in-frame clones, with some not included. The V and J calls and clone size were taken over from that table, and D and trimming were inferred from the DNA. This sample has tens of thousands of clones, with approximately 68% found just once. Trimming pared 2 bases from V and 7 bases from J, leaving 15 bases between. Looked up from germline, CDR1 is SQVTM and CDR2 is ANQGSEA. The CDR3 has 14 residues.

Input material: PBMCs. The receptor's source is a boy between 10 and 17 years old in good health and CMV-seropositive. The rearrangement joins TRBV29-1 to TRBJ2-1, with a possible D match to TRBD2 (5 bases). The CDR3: CSVEREQTMNEQFF. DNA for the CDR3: TGCAGCGTTGAACGGGAACAGACCATGAATGAGCAGTTCTTC.